The rows below give T cell receptor beta chains drawn from one sample of a study of T cell responses to AZD1222 COVID-19 vaccine. Sequenced by immunoSEQ multiplex PCR; TCRdb stores in-frame clones only, minus some. This table holds approximately 81,000 clones, 83% found once. The sequences come from peripheral blood, collected 28 days after the second AZD1222 dose. The receptors were sampled from an adult who received the AZD1222 COVID-19 vaccine. CDR3s include the opening cysteine and the closing phenylalanine or tryptophan. The order of the fields is V gene, J gene, D gene, clone size, CDR3 protein, CDR3 DNA. D genes are given only for firm matches. Clone size appears in some rows only: once, few, many, or a class for an expanded clone.

>TRBV6-6|TRBJ2-7|TRBD1|-
CASRTAGGSSYEQYF
TGTGCCAGCAGAACGGCAGGGGGCAGTAGCTACGAGCAGTACTTC
>TRBV7-2|TRBJ2-7|TRBD2|-
CASSFTREATLEQYF
TGTGCCAGCAGCTTTACGCGGGAGGCCACTCTCGAGCAGTACTTC
>TRBV9|TRBJ1-2|-|-
CASSVGEGEAYGYTF
TGTGCCAGCAGCGTAGGCGAGGGAGAGGCCTATGGCTACACCTTC
>TRBV28|TRBJ2-7|-|-
CASSFYHEQYF
TGTGCCAGCAGTTTTTACCACGAGCAGTACTTC
>TRBV5-1|TRBJ2-7|TRBD1|-
CASSPGQGEQYF
TGCGCCAGCAGCCCAGGACAGGGCGAGCAGTACTTC
>TRBV11-2|TRBJ2-3|TRBD2|-
CASSSRTSGSDTQYF
TGTGCCAGCAGCTCCAGGACTAGCGGGAGCGATACGCAGTATTTT
>TRBV14|TRBJ1-4|TRBD1|-
CASSQDKAGGVEKLFF
TGTGCCAGCAGCCAAGATAAGGCAGGGGGAGTTGAAAAACTGTTTTTT
>TRBV3-1/TRBV3-2|TRBJ2-7|TRBD2|-
CASSQERLAVAYEQYF
TGTGCCAGCAGCCAAGAACGGCTAGCGGTAGCCTACGAGCAGTACTTC
>TRBV27|TRBJ1-2|-|-
CASGTFSDGYTF
TGTGCCAGCGGGACCTTCAGTGATGGCTACACCTTC
>TRBV2|TRBJ2-1|TRBD2|-
CASTTSGRRDEQFF
TGTGCCAGCACAACTAGCGGGAGGAGGGATGAGCAGTTCTTC
>TRBV27|TRBJ2-5|-|-
CASSHQETQYF
TGTGCCAGCAGTCACCAAGAGACCCAGTACTTC
>TRBV7-3|TRBJ2-4|-|-
CASSPGAGKNIQYF
TGTGCCAGCAGCCCAGGGGCGGGCAAAAACATTCAGTACTTC
>TRBV28|TRBJ1-5|TRBD1|-
CASSPLKTGAGNQPQHF
TGTGCCAGCAGCCCACTCAAAACAGGGGCGGGCAATCAGCCCCAGCATTTT
>TRBV19|TRBJ1-3|-|-
CASSIPLRARGGNTIYF
TGTGCCAGTAGTATACCATTGAGGGCTCGAGGAGGAAACACCATATATTTT
>TRBV7-2|TRBJ1-1|TRBD1|-
CASSEGQQKAFF
TGTGCCAGCAGCGAGGGACAGCAAAAAGCTTTCTTT
>TRBV6-5|TRBJ1-1|-|-
CASSYGGNTEAFF
TGTGCCAGCAGTTACGGGGGCAACACTGAAGCTTTCTTT
>TRBV2|TRBJ1-1|TRBD1|-
CASSPGQGNTEAFF
TGTGCCAGCAGTCCTGGACAGGGGAACACTGAAGCTTTCTTT
>TRBV30|TRBJ1-2|TRBD1|once
CAWRFRGDYGYTF
TGTGCCTGGCGCTTCAGGGGGGACTATGGCTACACCTTC
>TRBV5-1|TRBJ2-1|TRBD2|-
CASSKGTSGRVGNEQFF
TGCGCCAGCAGCAAAGGGACTAGCGGGAGGGTAGGGAATGAGCAGTTCTTC
>TRBV27|TRBJ2-2|-|-
CASSPNTGELFF
TGTGCCAGCAGTCCAAACACCGGGGAGCTGTTTTTT
>TRBV7-2|TRBJ1-5|-|once
CASSSRLNNQPQHF
TGTGCCAGCAGCTCCAGGTTGAATAATCAGCCCCAGCATTTT
>TRBV1|TRBJ2-7|-|-
CTSSQVRREPFHEQYF
TGCACCAGCAGCCAAGTGAGGAGGGAACCCTTTCACGAGCAGTACTTC
>TRBV18|TRBJ2-2|-|few
CASSPEGGVLSGSPLDEAGELFF
TGTGCCAGCTCACCTGAGGGGGGGGTTTTAAGCGGGTCCCCACTAGATGAGGCCGGGGAGCTGTTTTTT
>TRBV27|TRBJ2-1|TRBD2|-
CASSFGREWNEQFF
TGTGCCAGCAGTTTTGGGCGGGAGTGGAATGAGCAGTTCTTC
>TRBV19|TRBJ1-1|-|-
CASSSYTSMNTEAFF
TGTGCCAGTAGTTCCTACACTTCCATGAACACTGAAGCTTTCTTT
>TRBV19|TRBJ2-2|-|-
CASSIRAGTGELFF
TGTGCCAGTAGTATCCGGGCGGGAACCGGGGAGCTGTTTTTT